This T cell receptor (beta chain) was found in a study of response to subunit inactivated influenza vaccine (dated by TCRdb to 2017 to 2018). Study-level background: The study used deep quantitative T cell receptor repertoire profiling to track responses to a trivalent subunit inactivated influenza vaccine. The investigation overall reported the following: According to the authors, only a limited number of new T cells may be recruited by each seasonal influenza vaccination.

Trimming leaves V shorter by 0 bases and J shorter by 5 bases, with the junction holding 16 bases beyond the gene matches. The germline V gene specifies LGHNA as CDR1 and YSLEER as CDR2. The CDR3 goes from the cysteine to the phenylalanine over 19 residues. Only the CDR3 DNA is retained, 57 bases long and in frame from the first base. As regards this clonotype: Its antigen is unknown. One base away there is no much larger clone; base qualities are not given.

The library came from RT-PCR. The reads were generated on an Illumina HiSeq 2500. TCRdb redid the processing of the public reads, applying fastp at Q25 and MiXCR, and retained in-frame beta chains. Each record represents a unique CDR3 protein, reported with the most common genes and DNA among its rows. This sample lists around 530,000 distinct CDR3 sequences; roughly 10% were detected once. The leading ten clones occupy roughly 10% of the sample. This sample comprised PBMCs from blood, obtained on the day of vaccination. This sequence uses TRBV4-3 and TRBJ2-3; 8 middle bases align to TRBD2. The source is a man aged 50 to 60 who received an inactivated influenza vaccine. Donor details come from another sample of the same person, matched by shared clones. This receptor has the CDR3 CASSQEALGGAGDQDTQYF. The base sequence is TGCGCCAGCAGCCAAGAAGCCCTCGGGGGAGCGGGAGACCAAGATACGCAGTATTTT.